These 17 T cell receptor beta chains came from one sample sequenced in a study of T-cell memory formation after mild COVID-19. TCRdb ran MiXCR on the 5' RACE reads and lists one entry per CDR3 protein. The table lists fewer than 250,000 distinct CDR3 sequences, roughly 15% of them singletons, with 2.1% in the top ten. Sequencing was carried out using PBMCs or a T cell subset sorted from them (not recorded which). These receptors all stem from an adult woman who had mild COVID-19 (a few samples of this study predate the infection). Cell type and time point are not known.

This sequence joins TRBV7-2 and TRBJ2-3, with 9 bases fitting TRBD1. Germline assignment: CDR1 SGHTA and CDR2 FQGNSA. The trim removed 0 bases at V and 3 bases at J, leaving 4 bases unmatched. This CDR3 spans 16 amino acids. This chain's CDR3 is CASSLARTGVTDTQYF. The CDR3 region has the DNA TGTGCCAGCAGCTTAGCCCGGACAGGGGTGACAGATACGCAGTATTTT. The complete variable domain, with remaining parts taken from reference TRBV7-2 and TRBJ2-3, reads GAGVSQSPSNKVTEKGKDVELRCDPISGHTALYWYRQSLGQGLEFLIYFQGNSAPDKSGLPSDRFSAERTGGSVSTLTIQRTQQEDSAVYLCASSLARTGVTDTQYFGPGTRLTVL.

This chain connects TRBV20-1 to TRBJ1-2, with a tentative D call TRBD1 (5 bases). The V end lost 6 bases, the J end lost 5 bases, and 19 bases lay between the germline ends. Germline CDR1 and CDR2: DFQATT and SNEGSKA (reference sequence). This CDR3 has 14 residues. The CDR3 spells CSAPTAGTEYGYTF. CDR3 DNA: TGCAGTGCACCTACGGCAGGGACGGAGTATGGCTACACCTTC.

The sample holds many counts of this clonotype. This rearrangement joins TRBV7-9 to TRBJ2-1, with D unresolved. The germline V gene has CDR1 SEHNR and CDR2 FQNEAQ (reference sequence). V dropped 2 bases and J dropped 8 bases, with 1 base sitting between them. CDR3 length: 10 residues. CDR3 in amino acids: CASSLHEQFF. The CDR3 coding sequence is TGTGCCAGCAGCTTACATGAGCAGTTCTTC.

This clonotype was counted between two and nine times. The rearrangement uses TRBV5-6 and TRBJ1-5, with D possibly matching TRBD1 (5 bases). The germline gives CDR1 SGHDT, CDR2 YYEEEE. There are 14 residues in the CDR3. V lost 3 bases to trimming and J lost 9 bases, with 16 bases between them. The CDR3 sequence is CASSYGTVRLPQHF. The CDR3 DNA follows: TGTGCCAGCAGCTACGGGACGGTGAGATTGCCCCAGCATTTT.

The chain uses TRBV20-1 and TRBJ2-1; D call uncertain. V was clipped by 3 bases and J by 9 bases, with 15 bases between them. CDR1 and CDR2 from the germline V gene are DFQATT and SNEGSKA (reference sequence). The CDR3 is 13 residues long. In nucleotides, the CDR3 is TGCAGTGCTAGCGGCGTTAGACCCTCTGAGCAGTTCTTC. It specifies CSASGVRPSEQFF.

This sequence joins TRBV9 and TRBJ2-3; maybe TRBD1 (6 bases). CDR1 and CDR2 (germline): SGDLS, YYNGEE. V dropped 0 bases and J dropped 2 bases, with 13 bases sitting between them. The CDR3 is made up of 16 amino acids. In DNA, the CDR3 is TGTGCCAGCAGCGTAGGGTGGACAGACTTCACAGATACGCAGTATTTT. Translating gives CASSVGWTDFTDTQYF.

This clonotype was seen at least ten times. This chain uses TRBV6-2 or TRBV6-3 with TRBJ2-7; D gene uncertain. Germline values: CDR1 MNHEY, CDR2 SVGEGT. V shed 6 bases and J shed 0 bases, with 12 bases lying between them. CDR3 length equals 14 residues. The CDR3 sequence is CASRLTGSSYEQYF. As DNA, the CDR3 is TGTGCCAGCAGACTCACGGGTTCCTCCTACGAGCAGTACTTC.

The table lists this clonotype with a few counts. V and J are TRBV12-5 and TRBJ1-5; no clear D. The V end lost 6 bases, the J end lost 3 bases, and 9 bases lay between the germline ends. This CDR3 has 13 amino acids. The germline V gene encodes CDR1 LGHNT and CDR2 FRNRAP. DNA for the CDR3: TGTGCTAGTGGAAGCGCGAACAATCAGCCCCAGCATTTT. It yields the protein CASGSANNQPQHF.

The chain has TRBV11-1 and TRBJ2-1; the D gene could be TRBD1 or TRBD2 (5 bases each). Germline CDR1 is SGHAT and CDR2 is FQDESV (reference sequence). This CDR3 is 13 amino acids long. The V gene lost 1 base and the J gene lost 9 bases, with 10 bases spanning the gap. CDR3 sequence (DNA): TGTGCCAGCAGCTTAGACGGGGCCGGTGAGCAGTTCTTC. Protein product: CASSLDGAGEQFF. Full variable domain (outside the CDR3, taken from reference TRBV11-1 and TRBJ2-1): EAEVAQSPRYKITEKSQAVAFWCDPISGHATLYWYRQILGQGPELLVQFQDESVVDDSQLPKDRFSAERLKGVDSTLKIQPAELGDSAMYLCASSLDGAGEQFFGPGTRLTVL.

The chain combines TRBV4-1 with TRBJ1-2; the match to TRBD1 covers 7 bases. This CDR3 contains 15 residues. CDR1 and CDR2 from the germline V gene are MGHRA and YSYEKL. V shed 1 base, J shed 2 bases, and the junction held 4 bases outside the gene matches. This CDR3 reads CASSQGATGNYGYTF. CDR3 in DNA: TGCGCCAGCAGCCAAGGGGCGACAGGGAACTATGGCTACACCTTC.

This clonotype occurred many times. The chain carries TRBV20-1 and TRBJ1-5, with no clear D. Trimming cost V 0 bases and J 0 bases, with 6 bases left between them. Germline V lookup: CDR1 DFQATT, CDR2 SNEGSKA (reference sequence). The CDR3 is 14 amino acids. The DNA of the CDR3 is TGCAGTGCTAGAGATGGGCCTAGCAATCAGCCCCAGCATTTT. Protein sequence: CSARDGPSNQPQHF.

V gene TRBV29-1 combines with J gene TRBJ2-1; a weak D match, TRBD2 (7 bases). The germline CDR1 and CDR2 sequences are SQVTM and ANQGSEA. Trimming removed 4 bases from V and 6 bases from J, with 16 bases in between. The CDR3 has 14 residues. This CDR3 reads CSVVKRGGRNEQFF. CDR3 nucleotide sequence: TGCAGCGTTGTGAAGAGGGGGGGGCGCAATGAGCAGTTCTTC.

This clonotype was observed many times. The chain joins TRBV7-2 to TRBJ2-7; TRBD1 matches at 11 bases. CDR1 and CDR2 (germline): SGHTA, FQGNSA. After removal of 6 bases from V and 5 bases from J, the junction contained 9 bases not matched to a gene. CDR3 length equals 15 residues. The CDR3 sequence is CASRYPGQGVDEQYF. In DNA form, the CDR3 reads TGTGCCAGCAGATACCCGGGACAGGGGGTCGACGAGCAGTACTTC. The variable domain in full, completed from reference TRBV7-2 and TRBJ2-7, reads GAGVSQSPSNKVTEKGKDVELRCDPISGHTALYWYRQSLGQGLEFLIYFQGNSAPDKSGLPSDRFSAERTGGSVSTLTIQRTQQEDSAVYLCASRYPGQGVDEQYFGPGTRLTVT.

Only a few counts were recorded for this clonotype. The chain carries TRBV18 and TRBJ2-7; 12 nucleotides match TRBD2. The CDR3 runs 15 residues. Unmatched junction bases numbered 0, after V lost 0 bases and J lost 3 bases. The germline gives CDR1 KGHSH, CDR2 LQKENI. The DNA for the CDR3 is TGTGCCAGCTCACCACCGACTAGCGGGGGCTACGAGCAGTACTTC. Its protein is CASSPPTSGGYEQYF.

V gene TRBV5-1 combines with J gene TRBJ2-1, with TRBD2 identical over 8 bases. V gave up 4 bases and J gave up 8 bases; unmatched junction bases: 8. This CDR3 is built from 14 residues. Germline assignment: CDR1 SGHRS and CDR2 YFSETQ. CDR3 sequence (DNA): TGCGCCAGCAGCACCGGGGGGGCGGACGATGAGCAGTTCTTC. The encoded protein is CASSTGGADDEQFF.

This clonotype was detected many times. The rearrangement links TRBV7-2 to TRBJ2-5; weak D call: TRBD2 (5 bases). CDR1 is SGHTA and CDR2 is FQGNSA in the germline V gene. V gave up 1 base and J gave up 4 bases, with 7 bases separating them. CDR3 length: 13 amino acids. The CDR3 sequence is CASSLGRAETQYF. The DNA of the CDR3 is TGTGCCAGCAGCTTAGGGCGGGCAGAGACCCAGTACTTC.

The J gene is TRBJ1-1, the V gene TRBV20-1, with 7 positions matching TRBD1. The germline V gene has CDR1 DFQATT and CDR2 SNEGSKA (reference sequence). J gave up 0 bases and V 3 bases, and 4 bases lay outside the gene matches. The CDR3 is 14 amino acids. The CDR3 coding sequence is TGCAGTGCTAGGACCGGGACAGTGAACACTGAAGCTTTCTTT. Translating gives CSARTGTVNTEAFF.